These 31 T cell receptor beta chains came from one sample sequenced in a study of early stage breast cancer tumors (dated by TCRdb to 2017 to 2019). The library was produced with the immunoSEQ multiplex PCR assay. TCRdb took this table from immuneACCESS and kept in-frame rearrangements with V and J called. Such tables lack part of the clones; where checked against another copy, unresolved V genes explain under half of the gap, and the rest is unexplained. The sample table holds tens of thousands of clones, of which about 90% were seen once. The ten largest clones add up to 4% to 5.5% of the sample. The specimen was blood. These receptors all come from a person aged 70 to 85 with breast cancer.

The rearrangement uses TRBV21-1 and TRBJ1-6; no DNA check was done on the table's D call, TRBD1. TRBV21-1 is a pseudogene. The CDR3 length is 15 residues. This chain's CDR3 is CASSKAGTADSPLHF. The CDR3, as DNA: TGTGCCAGCAGCAAAGCAGGGACAGCGGATTCACCCCTCCACTTT.

The chain uses TRBV18 and TRBJ1-2, with TRBD1 matching 11 bases. The CDR3 runs 13 residues. Germline CDR1 reads KGHSH; CDR2 reads LQKENI. V lost 6 bases, J lost 4 bases, and 1 base stayed unmatched. The CDR3 here is CASSDRGLYGYTF. The CDR3 bases are TGTGCCAGCTCGGACAGGGGGCTCTATGGCTACACCTTC.

The chain carries TRBV29-1 and TRBJ2-6; TRBD1 matches at 7 bases. The CDR3 contains 14 residues. Germline V gene sequence: CDR1 SQVTM, CDR2 ANQGSEA. V shed 7 bases and J 0 bases; nucleotides not matched to a gene: 3. In DNA, the CDR3 is TGCAGCGCATGGGACAGCTCTGGGGCCAACGTCCTGACTTTC. Its protein product is CSAWDSSGANVLTF. Full variable domain (remainder filled in from reference TRBV29-1 and TRBJ2-6): SAVISQKPSRDICQRGTSLTIQCQVDSQVTMMFWYRQQPGQSLTLIATANQGSEATYESGFVIDKFPISRPNLTFSTLTVSNMSPEDSSIYLCSAWDSSGANVLTFGAGSRLTVL.

The DNA for the CDR3 is TGCGCCAGCAGCCAAGATAGCGGGGGCCTCGGAAACACCATATATTTT. Translated, it gives CASSQDSGGLGNTIYF. The chain carries TRBV4-3 and TRBJ1-3; a possible D gene is TRBD1 (6 bases). Germline V gene data show CDR1 as LGHNA and CDR2 as YSLEER. The CDR3 has 16 residues. Trimming stripped 0 bases from V and 4 bases from J, with 13 bases between.

The J gene is TRBJ1-4, the V gene TRBV19; TRBD1 is a possible D gene (6 bases). CDR3 length equals 17 residues. V was pared by 7 bases and J by 0 bases, with 18 bases between. The germline CDR1 and CDR2 sequences are LNHDA and SQIVND (reference sequence). CDR3 protein: CASTPTRQATTNEKLFF. The CDR3 region has the DNA TGTGCCAGTACCCCTACCCGACAGGCAACAACTAATGAAAAACTGTTTTTT.

This clone has only a few counts. J is TRBJ2-5 and V is TRBV6-5; 7 nucleotides agree with TRBD2. CDR1 is MNHEY and CDR2 is SVGAGI in the germline V gene. V gave up 0 bases and J gave up 3 bases; unmatched junction bases: 7. This CDR3 comprises 16 residues. The CDR3 is CASSYSRRAGEETQYF. DNA of the CDR3: TGTGCCAGCAGTTACTCGAGGCGGGCGGGGGAAGAGACCCAGTACTTC.

The DNA for the CDR3 is TGTGCCAGCAGCTTAGCTCTAGCGGGTAGGGGCTACGAGCAGTACTTC. Protein product: CASSLALAGRGYEQYF. The chain carries TRBV7-8 and TRBJ2-7, with 8 bases lining up with TRBD2. This CDR3 spans 16 amino acids. V trimming: 0 bases; J trimming: 3 bases; junction bases outside the gene matches: 7. CDR1 is SGHVS, CDR2 FQNEAQ, per germline.

This chain links TRBV4-1 with TRBJ2-7; D may be TRBD2 (7 bases). This CDR3 contains 18 residues. The V end lost 4 bases, the J end lost 2 bases, and 24 bases lay between the germline ends. Germline V CDR1 and CDR2: MGHRA, YSYEKL. This chain's CDR3 is CASSRVEGRAGVTYEQYF. As DNA, the CDR3 is TGCGCCAGCAGCCGAGTGGAAGGGAGGGCAGGGGTTACCTACGAGCAGTACTTC.

This clone was detected once. V is TRBV5-1 and J is TRBJ1-2, with D possibly matching TRBD1 (6 bases). V was cut by 0 bases and J by 1 base, with 10 bases left in between. The CDR3 runs 15 residues. From germline, CDR1 is SGHRS and CDR2 YFSETQ. CDR3 sequence reads: CASSLVQGNNYGYTF. As DNA, the CDR3 is TGCGCCAGCAGCTTGGTACAGGGTAATAACTATGGCTACACCTTC. Full variable domain (remainder filled in from reference TRBV5-1 and TRBJ1-2): KAGVTQTPRYLIKTRGQQVTLSCSPISGHRSVSWYQQTPGQGLQFLFEYFSETQRNKGNFPGRFSGRQFSNSRSEMNVSTLELGDSALYLCASSLVQGNNYGYTFGSGTRLTVV.

The chain employs TRBV4-2 and TRBJ2-1; weak D call: TRBD1 (6 bases). The CDR3 consists of 12 residues. Germline V gives CDR1 LGHNA, CDR2 YNFKEQ. V was cut by 6 bases and J by 13 bases, with 16 bases left in between. The CDR3 is CASRAPGARQFF. CDR3 DNA: TGTGCCAGCAGGGCTCCAGGGGCCAGACAGTTCTTC.

The chain's CDR3 is CASSPPWAGSYEQYF. CDR3 DNA: TGTGCCAGCAGCCCGCCCTGGGCGGGCTCCTACGAGCAGTACTTC. The chain employs TRBV11-3 and TRBJ2-7; tentative D call: TRBD2 (5 bases). Trimming took 5 bases from V and 0 from J, leaving 14 bases between them. The germline V gene encodes CDR1 SGHNT and CDR2 YENEEA. This CDR3 has 15 residues.

The CDR3 is CASSAGTGETQYF. The CDR3 DNA reads TGTGCCAGCAGTGCCGGGACTGGAGAGACCCAGTACTTC. The chain has TRBV2 and TRBJ2-5; a weak D match, TRBD2 (6 bases). Germline-derived CDR1 and CDR2 are SNHLY and FYNNEI. Deletions cut 4 bases from V and 4 bases from J, with 10 bases between. This CDR3 comprises 13 residues.

V usage is TRBV6-5 and J usage is TRBJ1-6, with D unresolved. CDR1 and CDR2 from the germline V gene are MNHEY and SVGAGI. The CDR3 totals 15 residues. V lost 0 bases to trimming and J lost 8 bases, with 11 bases between them. In DNA, the CDR3 is TGTGCCAGCAGTTACTCTTCGTCCGTAGATTCACCCCTCCACTTT. Translated, it gives CASSYSSSVDSPLHF.

V and J are TRBV30 and TRBJ1-1; no definite D call. The CDR3 runs 14 residues. The V gene lost 3 bases and the J gene lost 0 bases, with 11 bases spanning the gap. In germline, CDR1 is GTSNPN, CDR2 SVGIG (reference sequence). CDR3: CAWRRRRVNTEAFF. The CDR3 DNA sequence: TGTGCCTGGAGGCGACGGAGAGTGAACACTGAAGCTTTCTTT.

The rearrangement uses TRBV11-2 and TRBJ2-7, with D possibly TRBD2 on 5 matching bases. Trimming cost V 3 bases and J 6 bases, with 21 bases left between them. Looked up from germline, CDR1 is SGHAT and CDR2 is FQNNGV. This CDR3 spans 16 amino acids. The CDR3 DNA sequence: TGTGCCAGCAGCTTTGTCCCCGGGCTAGCCGGCAGCGAGCAGTACTTC. Residues: CASSFVPGLAGSEQYF.

The chain is built from TRBV19 and TRBJ1-2; D gene ambiguous. Germline loops: CDR1 LNHDA, CDR2 SQIVND (reference sequence). This CDR3 region has 17 residues. Trimming removed 6 bases from V and 0 bases from J, with 20 bases in between. The CDR3 DNA is TGTGCCAGTAGAGCGTGGCTGGCAACAAATGCTAACTATGGCTACACCTTC. It yields the protein CASRAWLATNANYGYTF.

The chain uses TRBV7-2 and TRBJ2-5, with TRBD2 identical over 15 bases. CDR3 size: 16 residues. V lost 2 bases and J lost 4; bases outside the gene matches: 2. The germline V gene encodes CDR1 SGHTA and CDR2 FQGNSA. In nucleotides, the CDR3 is TGTGCCAGCAGCTTAACGGGACTAGCGGGAGGAGAGACCCAGTACTTC. As protein: CASSLTGLAGGETQYF.

The V call is TRBV18, the J call TRBJ2-5; unclear D gene. Trimming took off 0 bases at V and 4 bases at J, with 6 bases between the two ends. The CDR3 is 13 amino acids. Germline loops: CDR1 KGHSH, CDR2 LQKENI. CDR3 sequence: CASSPPVRETQYF. DNA for the CDR3: TGTGCCAGCTCACCACCGGTGCGAGAGACCCAGTACTTC.

The chain employs TRBV9 and TRBJ1-2; 7 positions agree with TRBD1. The ends lost 4 bases at V and 3 bases at J; junction bases unmatched: 12. The CDR3 has 16 amino acids. The V gene's germline CDR1 is SGDLS and CDR2 YYNGEE. The CDR3 is CASSHNKEGTDYGYTF. The CDR3 nucleotides read TGTGCCAGCAGCCATAATAAAGAGGGGACAGACTATGGCTACACCTTC.

The V gene is TRBV4-2, the J gene TRBJ2-3; 10 bases map to TRBD2. The V gene end was trimmed by 4 bases and the J gene end by 4 bases; junction bases not matched to a gene: 8. Germline lookup yields CDR1 LGHNA and CDR2 YNFKEQ. The CDR3 loop spans 16 amino acids. This CDR3 reads CASSPPSGRGADTQYF. The CDR3 region has the DNA TGTGCCAGCAGCCCCCCCAGCGGGAGGGGGGCAGATACGCAGTATTTT.

J is TRBJ1-1 and V is TRBV19; maybe TRBD1 (6 bases). The CDR3 runs 14 residues. V dropped 7 bases and J dropped 1 base, with 13 bases sitting between them. The V gene's germline CDR1 is LNHDA and CDR2 SQIVND (reference sequence). The DNA for the CDR3 is TGTGCCAGTACCCTCCCGACAGGGAACACTGAAGCTTTCTTT. Its protein is CASTLPTGNTEAFF.

This rearrangement joins TRBV5-3 to TRBJ2-1; 7 bases fit TRBD1. TRBV5-3 qualifies as an ORF whose function is uncertain. V shed 6 bases, J shed 7 bases, and the junction held 13 bases outside the gene matches. CDR3 length: 15 amino acids. CDR3 in DNA: TGTGCCAGAACTTTCAACAGGGGCCAACGAAATGAGCAGTTCTTC. It encodes CARTFNRGQRNEQFF.

The V call is TRBV11-1, the J call TRBJ1-1; 7 bases fit TRBD1. Germline lookup yields CDR1 SGHAT and CDR2 FQDESV (reference sequence). J was trimmed by 6 bases and V by 2 bases; bases with no gene match: 6. The CDR3 totals 14 residues. CDR3 sequence (DNA): TGTGCCAGCAGCTTATGGACAGGTAACGCTGAAGCTTTCTTT. This gives the protein CASSLWTGNAEAFF.

V is TRBV7-8 and J is TRBJ2-1; unclear D gene. This CDR3 spans 17 amino acids. The germline V gene encodes CDR1 SGHVS and CDR2 FQNEAQ. Trimming took off 1 base at V and 0 bases at J, with 13 bases between the two ends. CDR3 sequence: CASSLELRPSSYNEQFF. In DNA, the CDR3 is TGTGCCAGCAGCTTAGAATTGCGCCCGAGCTCCTACAATGAGCAGTTCTTC.

The chain is built from TRBV6-4 and TRBJ2-2, with TRBD1 matching over 8 bases. Unmatched junction bases numbered 1, after V lost 4 bases and J lost 0 bases. This CDR3 spans 15 amino acids. CDR1 and CDR2 (germline): MRHNA, SNTAGT. The CDR3 DNA follows: TGTGCCAGCAGTGGGGGACAGGCGAACACCGGGGAGCTGTTTTTT. Amino acids: CASSGGQANTGELFF.

The chain carries TRBV11-2 and TRBJ2-1; 8 nucleotides match TRBD2. The junction had 4 bases not matched to a gene; V was cut back by 2 bases and J by 4 bases. From germline, CDR1 is SGHAT and CDR2 FQNNGV. The CDR3 loop spans 15 amino acids. In DNA form, the CDR3 reads TGTGCCAGCAGCTTAACGACGGGAGGGTACAATGAGCAGTTCTTC. It encodes CASSLTTGGYNEQFF.

This sequence joins TRBV5-1 and TRBJ2-2; 7 bases line up with TRBD1. CDR3 length: 16 amino acids. CDR1 is SGHRS and CDR2 is YFSETQ in the germline V gene. V lost 0 bases and J lost 4; bases outside the gene matches: 6. The CDR3 DNA reads as TGCGCCAGCAGCTTGGAGGGGGCCGGGGTCACCGGGGAGCTGTTTTTT. This gives the protein CASSLEGAGVTGELFF.

This chain links TRBV10-3 with TRBJ2-7; no firm D call. V was clipped by 6 bases and J by 1 base, with 10 bases between them. This CDR3 has 13 residues. The V gene's germline CDR1 is ENHRY and CDR2 SYGVKD. The CDR3 reads CAISPHSSYEQYF. The CDR3 coding sequence is TGTGCCATCAGCCCCCACAGTTCCTACGAGCAGTACTTC.

As regards this clone: Compared with germline, one end of the junction differs, possibly owing to a read error. V usage is TRBV11-2 and J usage is TRBJ1-5; D ambiguous. The germline CDR1 and CDR2 sequences are SGHAT and FQNNGV. The CDR3 is 15 residues long. The CDR3 loop reads CASSLDGRRDQPQHF. The CDR3 coding sequence is TGTGCCAGCAGCCTAGACGGAAGGAGAGATCAGCCCCAGCATTTT.

This sequence joins TRBV7-2 and TRBJ2-1, with D possibly being TRBD2 (7 bases). The CDR3 extends over 15 amino acids. Trimming cost V 3 bases and J 5 bases, with 14 bases left between them. Germline values: CDR1 SGHTA, CDR2 FQGNSA. CDR3 bases: TGTGCCAGCAGCTTTCGCGGGGGCAACGACAATGAGCAGTTCTTC. As protein: CASSFRGGNDNEQFF.

V gene TRBV5-1 combines with J gene TRBJ2-7, with 7 bases aligning to TRBD2. Looked up from germline, CDR1 is SGHRS and CDR2 is YFSETQ. The CDR3 is 16 amino acids. Trimming cost V 5 bases and J 2 bases; bases outside gene matches: 13. DNA of the CDR3: TGCGCCAGCAGGCCGGCCTTCGCGGGGGTACCCTACGAGCAGTACTTC. Its protein is CASRPAFAGVPYEQYF. The variable domain in full, with the rest retrieved from reference TRBV5-1 and TRBJ2-7, is KAGVTQTPRYLIKTRGQQVTLSCSPISGHRSVSWYQQTPGQGLQFLFEYFSETQRNKGNFPGRFSGRQFSNSRSEMNVSTLELGDSALYLCASRPAFAGVPYEQYFGPGTRLTVT.